These T cell receptor beta chains were read from a single sample in a study of breast tumors, draining lymph nodes, adjacent tissues. TCRdb redid the calling of the multiplex PCR reads with MiXCR, one entry per CDR3 protein. The top ten clones hold about 1.2% of a sample with 290,000 or so distinct CDR3 sequences, roughly 31% of them seen once. Sequencing input: axillary lymph node tissue. Source of these receptors: a female donor with breast cancer. Some clones in this sample may be carry-over from other donors' samples. Each CDR3 is given with its conserved first and last residue. Each record gives: clone size, D gene, V gene, J gene, CDR3 protein, CDR3 DNA. The D gene is left open where the match is weak. A clone size is listed for some rows: how often the clone was seen (once, few, many), or a class if it is expanded.

size: -
D: -
V: TRBV3-2
J: TRBJ2-7
CDR3: CASSLEWLFYEQYF
DNA: TGTGCCAGCAGCCTCGAGTGGCTTTTTTACGAGCAGTACTTC

size: many
D: TRBD2
V: TRBV6-1
J: TRBJ2-1
CDR3: CASSPSGGYNEQFF
DNA: TGTGCCAGCAGTCCTAGCGGGGGGTACAATGAGCAGTTCTTC

size: many
D: -
V: TRBV4-2
J: TRBJ1-4
CDR3: CASSQGGARANEKLFF
DNA: TGTGCCAGCAGCCAAGGAGGGGCGAGGGCTAATGAAAAACTGTTTTTT

size: many
D: -
V: TRBV5-6
J: TRBJ1-2
CDR3: CASTQPPNGYTF
DNA: TGTGCCAGCACCCAACCGCCGAATGGCTACACCTTC

size: many
D: -
V: TRBV6-6
J: TRBJ1-5
CDR3: CASSYSGHQPQHF
DNA: TGTGCCAGCAGTTACTCGGGGCATCAGCCCCAGCATTTT

size: many
D: -
V: TRBV7-9
J: TRBJ1-3
CDR3: CASSLAGPGNTIYF
DNA: TGTGCCAGCAGCTTAGCCGGTCCTGGAAACACCATATATTTT

size: few
D: TRBD2
V: TRBV27
J: TRBJ2-2
CDR3: CASSSSGGLNTGELFF
DNA: TGTGCCAGCAGTTCGTCGGGAGGCTTAAACACCGGGGAGCTGTTTTTT

size: many
D: -
V: TRBV14
J: TRBJ1-2
CDR3: CASSQGPGSGYTF
DNA: TGTGCCAGCAGCCAGGGTCCGGGCTCTGGCTACACCTTC

size: -
D: -
V: TRBV9
J: TRBJ2-2
CDR3: CASTLRGGNTGELFF
DNA: TGTGCCAGCACCCTTAGAGGCGGAAACACCGGGGAGCTGTTTTTT

size: -
D: TRBD1
V: TRBV2
J: TRBJ1-3
CDR3: CARWTGKKGNTIYF
DNA: TGTGCAAGGTGGACAGGGAAGAAGGGAAACACCATATATTTT

size: many
D: -
V: TRBV14
J: TRBJ2-3
CDR3: CASSLLSSSQYF
DNA: TGTGCCAGCAGCCTGTTATCCTCCTCGCAGTATTTT

size: once
D: TRBD2
V: TRBV5-5
J: TRBJ2-1
CDR3: CASSPRLAGVNSNEQFF
DNA: TGTGCCAGCAGCCCCAGACTAGCGGGAGTGAATAGCAATGAGCAGTTCTTC

size: many
D: -
V: TRBV20-1
J: TRBJ2-6
CDR3: CSARDSGANVLTF
DNA: TGCAGTGCTAGGGACTCTGGGGCCAACGTCCTGACTTTC